This is a list of T cell receptor beta chains from one sample in a study of blood T cell repertoires in COVID-19. TCRdb keeps only in-frame clones here, not all; method: immunoSEQ multiplex PCR. The profile covers a few hundred thousand clones, with roughly 80% appearing a single time and 4.2% taken by the ten largest. Specimen: peripheral blood. The receptors were gathered from a man aged 55-75 years with acute or convalescent COVID-19. The CDR3 runs from the conserved cysteine through the conserved F or W. D genes are given only for firm matches. Not all rows give a size; the values are once, few, many and, for expanded clones, a class.

clone size: NA
J gene: TRBJ2-1
V gene: TRBV18
CDR3 length: 14
D gene: NA
CDR3 DNA: TGTGCCAGCTCAGAGGACAGCTCCTACAATGAGCAGTTCTTC
CDR3 protein: CASSEDSSYNEQFF

clone size: few
J gene: TRBJ2-2
V gene: TRBV5-1
CDR3 length: 15
D gene: NA
CDR3 DNA: TGCGCCAGCAGCTTGTATGGACAGTACACCGGGGAGCTGTTTTTT
CDR3 protein: CASSLYGQYTGELFF

clone size: NA
J gene: TRBJ2-7
V gene: TRBV27
CDR3 length: 14
D gene: TRBD1
CDR3 DNA: TGTGCCAGCAGTCTATACGGACAGGCCTACGAGCAGTACTTC
CDR3 protein: CASSLYGQAYEQYF

clone size: NA
J gene: TRBJ2-7
V gene: TRBV19
CDR3 length: 14
D gene: TRBD1
CDR3 DNA: TGTGCCAGTAGTATGGGACAGGGTGGCTACGAGCAGTACTTC
CDR3 protein: CASSMGQGGYEQYF

clone size: once
J gene: TRBJ2-7
V gene: TRBV4-1
CDR3 length: 14
D gene: NA
CDR3 DNA: TGCGCCAGCAGTCCACTTGGTAGAGCCTACGAGCAGTACTTC
CDR3 protein: CASSPLGRAYEQYF

clone size: NA
J gene: TRBJ2-2
V gene: TRBV14
CDR3 length: 16
D gene: TRBD2
CDR3 DNA: TGTGCCAGCAGCCAAGGACTAGCGGGAGTTACCGGGGAGCTGTTTTTT
CDR3 protein: CASSQGLAGVTGELFF

clone size: few
J gene: TRBJ2-5
V gene: TRBV5-1
CDR3 length: 16
D gene: TRBD2
CDR3 DNA: TGCGCCAGCAGCCTGGGACTAGCGGGGAGACAAGAGACCCAGTACTTC
CDR3 protein: CASSLGLAGRQETQYF

clone size: NA
J gene: TRBJ2-1
V gene: TRBV30
CDR3 length: 14
D gene: TRBD2
CDR3 DNA: TGTGCCTGGAGTGTAGGGGCGGGGGGAAATGAGCAGTTCTTC
CDR3 protein: CAWSVGAGGNEQFF

clone size: NA
J gene: TRBJ1-2
V gene: TRBV24-1
CDR3 length: 12
D gene: NA
CDR3 DNA: TGTGCCACCAGTGATCCATTCTATGGCTACACCTTC
CDR3 protein: CATSDPFYGYTF

clone size: NA
J gene: TRBJ2-7
V gene: TRBV5-1
CDR3 length: 14
D gene: TRBD2
CDR3 DNA: TGCGCCAGCAGCTTGGGACTAGCGTATTACGAGCAGTACTTC
CDR3 protein: CASSLGLAYYEQYF

clone size: NA
J gene: TRBJ2-1
V gene: TRBV5-1
CDR3 length: 14
D gene: NA
CDR3 DNA: TGCGCCAGCAGCCTGGAGGCGGGTTTCGATGAGCAGTTCTTC
CDR3 protein: CASSLEAGFDEQFF

clone size: NA
J gene: TRBJ1-5
V gene: TRBV19
CDR3 length: 15
D gene: TRBD1
CDR3 DNA: TGTGCCACCAGGCCCCGACAGGGGTCAAATCAGCCCCAGCATTTT
CDR3 protein: CATRPRQGSNQPQHF

clone size: few
J gene: TRBJ2-7
V gene: TRBV11-1
CDR3 length: 15
D gene: NA
CDR3 DNA: TGTGCCAGCAGCCCCCGGGCAACGCGGGACTACGAGCAGTACTTC
CDR3 protein: CASSPRATRDYEQYF

clone size: NA
J gene: TRBJ2-1
V gene: TRBV18
CDR3 length: 15
D gene: TRBD2
CDR3 DNA: TGTGCCAGCTCACCAACTAGCGGGAGGGCCGGTGAGCAGTTCTTC
CDR3 protein: CASSPTSGRAGEQFF

clone size: NA
J gene: TRBJ1-2
V gene: TRBV7-9
CDR3 length: 15
D gene: NA
CDR3 DNA: TGTGCCAGCAGCCTATCGTCAGGGGCAGGCTATGGCTACACCTTC
CDR3 protein: CASSLSSGAGYGYTF

clone size: NA
J gene: TRBJ2-2
V gene: TRBV6-6
CDR3 length: 16
D gene: TRBD2
CDR3 DNA: TGTGCCAGTTTTCCAGCGGGAGAAGGAAACACCGGGGAGCTGTTTTTT
CDR3 protein: CASFPAGEGNTGELFF

clone size: once
J gene: TRBJ2-7
V gene: TRBV3-1/TRBV3-2
CDR3 length: 14
D gene: TRBD1
CDR3 DNA: TGTGCCAGCAGCCAATCCGGGACAGCCTACGAGCAGTACTTC
CDR3 protein: CASSQSGTAYEQYF

clone size: NA
J gene: TRBJ2-7
V gene: TRBV11-2
CDR3 length: 14
D gene: NA
CDR3 DNA: TGTGCCAGCAGCTTAAACAGGGGAGGCTACGAGCAGTACTTC
CDR3 protein: CASSLNRGGYEQYF

clone size: NA
J gene: TRBJ2-6
V gene: TRBV12-5
CDR3 length: 16
D gene: TRBD2
CDR3 DNA: TGTGCTAGGGGGAGGGGACTGCGTTGGGGGGCCAACGTCCTGACTTTC
CDR3 protein: CARGRGLRWGANVLTF

clone size: NA
J gene: TRBJ2-7
V gene: TRBV10-1
CDR3 length: 15
D gene: TRBD2
CDR3 DNA: TGCGCCAGCAGTGAGACTAGCGGGGGGAATTACGAGCAGTACTTC
CDR3 protein: CASSETSGGNYEQYF

clone size: NA
J gene: TRBJ2-3
V gene: TRBV18
CDR3 length: 18
D gene: NA
CDR3 DNA: TGTGCCAGCTCACCAAATCAACCCGCAAGGGGTAACACAGATACGCAGTATTTT
CDR3 protein: CASSPNQPARGNTDTQYF

clone size: once
J gene: TRBJ2-7
V gene: TRBV10-1
CDR3 length: 13
D gene: TRBD2
CDR3 DNA: TGCGCCAGCAGCCTAGCGGGGGCCCGAGAGCAGTACTTC
CDR3 protein: CASSLAGAREQYF

clone size: NA
J gene: TRBJ1-5
V gene: TRBV6-6
CDR3 length: 16
D gene: NA
CDR3 DNA: TGTGCCAGCAGTTACGGGGCACCTATCGAAAATCAGCCCCAGCATTTT
CDR3 protein: CASSYGAPIENQPQHF

clone size: NA
J gene: TRBJ2-5
V gene: TRBV3-1/TRBV3-2
CDR3 length: 15
D gene: TRBD1
CDR3 DNA: TGTGCCAGCAGCCACCTCCGGGACAGCCAAGAGACCCAGTACTTC
CDR3 protein: CASSHLRDSQETQYF

clone size: NA
J gene: TRBJ1-1
V gene: TRBV5-4
CDR3 length: 14
D gene: NA
CDR3 DNA: TGTGCCAGCAGCGCGGTCGACAGGAACACTGAAGCTTTCTTT
CDR3 protein: CASSAVDRNTEAFF

clone size: NA
J gene: TRBJ2-1
V gene: TRBV11-2
CDR3 length: 12
D gene: TRBD2
CDR3 DNA: TGTGCCAGCAGCTATTCGGCGGGAGTTGGGTTCTTC
CDR3 protein: CASSYSAGVGFF

clone size: NA
J gene: TRBJ2-4
V gene: TRBV30
CDR3 length: 11
D gene: NA
CDR3 DNA: TGTGCCTGGACAGGGAAAAACATTCAGTACTTC
CDR3 protein: CAWTGKNIQYF

clone size: NA
J gene: TRBJ1-2
V gene: TRBV5-1
CDR3 length: 16
D gene: NA
CDR3 DNA: TGCGCCAGCAGCTTGGGGTCAACAGGGAATAACTATGGCTACACCTTC
CDR3 protein: CASSLGSTGNNYGYTF

clone size: NA
J gene: TRBJ2-4
V gene: TRBV6-6
CDR3 length: 11
D gene: NA
CDR3 DNA: TGTGCCAGCAGTTGGGGCGAGGACCTGTACTTC
CDR3 protein: CASSWGEDLYF

clone size: few
J gene: TRBJ2-5
V gene: TRBV18
CDR3 length: 13
D gene: NA
CDR3 DNA: TGTGCCAGCTCACCACGGGAGAGGGAGACCCAGTACTTC
CDR3 protein: CASSPRERETQYF

clone size: NA
J gene: TRBJ2-2
V gene: TRBV7-3
CDR3 length: 16
D gene: NA
CDR3 DNA: TGTGCCAGCAGCCCTCAAGCGGCGGACCTCACCGGGGAGCTGTTTTTT
CDR3 protein: CASSPQAADLTGELFF

clone size: NA
J gene: TRBJ1-6
V gene: TRBV19
CDR3 length: 15
D gene: TRBD1
CDR3 DNA: TGTGCCAGTAGTATGGGGACAGGGCACAATTCACCCCTCCACTTT
CDR3 protein: CASSMGTGHNSPLHF

clone size: NA
J gene: TRBJ1-4
V gene: TRBV25-1
CDR3 length: 13
D gene: NA
CDR3 DNA: TGTGCCAGCAGGGGGTCAGGGTATGAAAAACTGTTTTTT
CDR3 protein: CASRGSGYEKLFF

clone size: NA
J gene: TRBJ1-1
V gene: TRBV27
CDR3 length: 14
D gene: TRBD1
CDR3 DNA: TGTGCCAGCAGTTTGGAGGGGGCCGGAACTGAAGCTTTCTTT
CDR3 protein: CASSLEGAGTEAFF

clone size: NA
J gene: TRBJ2-2
V gene: TRBV27
CDR3 length: 16
D gene: TRBD1
CDR3 DNA: TGTGCCAGCAGGAAGGGGACAGGGGTGAACACCGGGGAGCTGTTTTTT
CDR3 protein: CASRKGTGVNTGELFF

clone size: NA
J gene: TRBJ2-7
V gene: TRBV6-5
CDR3 length: 15
D gene: TRBD1
CDR3 DNA: TGTGCCAGCAGTTACGGGGGGACAGGGCTCCACGAGCAGTACTTC
CDR3 protein: CASSYGGTGLHEQYF

clone size: NA
J gene: TRBJ1-1
V gene: TRBV27
CDR3 length: 16
D gene: NA
CDR3 DNA: TGTGCCAGCAGTTTTTTGGGGACTCTCATGAACACTGAAGCTTTCTTT
CDR3 protein: CASSFLGTLMNTEAFF

clone size: NA
J gene: TRBJ2-3
V gene: TRBV10-3
CDR3 length: 13
D gene: NA
CDR3 DNA: TGTGCCATCAGTGGGCTAGCAACAGATACGCAGTATTTT
CDR3 protein: CAISGLATDTQYF

clone size: NA
J gene: TRBJ1-1
V gene: TRBV19
CDR3 length: 14
D gene: TRBD1
CDR3 DNA: TGTGCCAGTAGTTCAAACAGGGGCCAAAGTGAAGCTTTCTTT
CDR3 protein: CASSSNRGQSEAFF

clone size: NA
J gene: TRBJ2-7
V gene: TRBV7-9
CDR3 length: 14
D gene: TRBD2
CDR3 DNA: TGTGCCAGCAGCCTGCCAGGGAGGGGTTACGAGCAGTACTTC
CDR3 protein: CASSLPGRGYEQYF

clone size: once
J gene: TRBJ2-5
V gene: TRBV5-4
CDR3 length: 17
D gene: TRBD2
CDR3 DNA: TGTGCCAGCAGCTTGGGGGGACTAGCGGGACTGCGAGAGACCCAGTACTTC
CDR3 protein: CASSLGGLAGLRETQYF

clone size: once
J gene: TRBJ2-2
V gene: TRBV19
CDR3 length: 16
D gene: TRBD2
CDR3 DNA: TGTGCCAGTATTTCGGGACTAGCGGGATACACCGGGGAGCTGTTTTTT
CDR3 protein: CASISGLAGYTGELFF